The rows below give T cell receptor beta chains drawn from one sample of a study of cytomegalovirus exposure and HLA in healthy donors. The assay was immunoSEQ multiplex PCR, and TCRdb's table has in-frame clones only and misses some. The sample lists 150,000 or so clones, 75% occurring once. Sequenced sample: PBMCs. Source of these receptors: a man aged 35-49 years in good health and CMV-seronegative. Each CDR3 is given without its conserved first and last residue. Some rows have no size entry. The others give once, few or many, or a class for an expanded clone.

>TRBJ1-2|-|TRBV5-1
ASSPPDRGAGGYT
>TRBJ1-5|-|TRBV12-1
ASSFPTQKGCNQPQH
>TRBJ2-7|-|TRBV5-1
ASSLRGAGGLTYEQY
>TRBJ2-3|-|TRBV5-1
ASSIGTSGGSTDTQY
>TRBJ1-2|-|TRBV6-6
ASSPTGSSYT
>TRBJ2-3|few|TRBV5-6
ASTSRRDTQY
>TRBJ2-1|-|TRBV18
ASSSDSEQF
>TRBJ2-7|-|TRBV29-1
SVEDRAGALEGQY
>TRBJ2-7|once|TRBV5-4
ASSLWTGLGREQY
>TRBJ1-2|-|TRBV7-2
ASSLGQGGYT
>TRBJ1-1|-|TRBV27
ASSPRDRMNTEAF
>TRBJ1-1|-|TRBV19
ASTATGWNTEAF
>TRBJ2-7|-|TRBV7-8
ASSSNGGPSYEQY
>TRBJ1-1|-|TRBV5-1
ASNLKPGGDTEAF
>TRBJ2-7|-|TRBV6-5
ASSTSDGYEQY
>TRBJ1-1|-|TRBV28
ASSFWAREGTEAF
>TRBJ1-3|once|TRBV21-1
ASSATDSASGNTIY
>TRBJ2-5|-|TRBV5-8
ASSYYTSQETQY
>TRBJ2-7|-|TRBV7-2
ASSKVGDEQY
>TRBJ1-6|-|TRBV5-6
ASSLGPDRNSPLH
>TRBJ1-2|-|TRBV19
ASGRGGDLIANYGYT
>TRBJ1-2|-|TRBV5-1
ASSEGPGTVITYGYT
>TRBJ2-7|few|TRBV4-2
ASSQNGQGQNEQY
>TRBJ2-5|-|TRBV9
ASSSRGGIYGETQY
>TRBJ2-1|-|TRBV7-9
ASSPRGYNEQF
>TRBJ2-7|-|TRBV4-1
ASSQETGGSYEQY
>TRBJ1-5|-|TRBV4-1
ASSRSDRVDQPQH
>TRBJ2-3|few|TRBV5-1
ASSLQGTAGSTQY
>TRBJ1-6|-|TRBV4-2
ASSQAGQKNSPLH
>TRBJ2-7|few|TRBV4-1
ASSPQQGVYEQY
>TRBJ2-3|-|TRBV6-6
ASSYSLYADTQY
>TRBJ2-5|-|TRBV5-1
ASSQTVRTGITFQETQY
>TRBJ1-2|few|TRBV7-2
ASSLAPGQLNGYT
>TRBJ1-1|-|TRBV4-1
ASSPRHFNTEAF
>TRBJ1-6|few|TRBV6-1
ASSEYNAGLNSPLH
>TRBJ1-2|-|TRBV10-2
ASSEWPAGVKANYGYT
>TRBJ1-2|once|TRBV5-1
ASSPGTGLEYGYT
>TRBJ1-6|-|TRBV7-2
ASSSAVRDSPLH
>TRBJ1-2|-|TRBV27
ASSPGHGYT
>TRBJ2-1|-|TRBV28
AIISGGGTYNEQF
>TRBJ2-7|-|TRBV25-1
ASSALREQY
>TRBJ2-5|-|TRBV5-1
ASNLDRTGYQETQY
>TRBJ1-1|-|TRBV14
ASSQEYRNTEAF
>TRBJ2-7|-|TRBV4-1
ASSQESQGKVWQY
>TRBJ2-3|-|TRBV10-3
AISRSGPSTDTQY